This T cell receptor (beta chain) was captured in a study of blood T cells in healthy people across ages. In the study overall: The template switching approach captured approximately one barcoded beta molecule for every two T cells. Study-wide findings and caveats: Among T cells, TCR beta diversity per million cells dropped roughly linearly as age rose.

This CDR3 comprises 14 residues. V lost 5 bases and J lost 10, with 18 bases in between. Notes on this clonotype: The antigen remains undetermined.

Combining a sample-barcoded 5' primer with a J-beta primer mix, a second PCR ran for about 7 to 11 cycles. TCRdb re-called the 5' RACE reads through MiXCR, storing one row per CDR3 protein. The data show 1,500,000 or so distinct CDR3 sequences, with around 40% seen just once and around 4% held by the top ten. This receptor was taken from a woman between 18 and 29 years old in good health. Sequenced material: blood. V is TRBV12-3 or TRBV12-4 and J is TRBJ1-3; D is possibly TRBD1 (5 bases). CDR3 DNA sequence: TGTGCCAGCAGTGGGGACTTTTTCCTTCGGACCATATATTTT. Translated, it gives CASSGDFFLRTIYF.